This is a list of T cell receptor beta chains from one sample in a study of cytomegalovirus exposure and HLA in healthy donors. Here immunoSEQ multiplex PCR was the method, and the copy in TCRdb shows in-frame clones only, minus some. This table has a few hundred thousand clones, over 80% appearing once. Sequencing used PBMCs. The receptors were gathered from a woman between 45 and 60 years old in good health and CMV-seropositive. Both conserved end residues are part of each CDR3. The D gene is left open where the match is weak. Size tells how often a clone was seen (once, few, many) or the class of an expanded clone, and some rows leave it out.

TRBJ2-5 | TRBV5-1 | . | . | TGCGCCAGCAGCTTGGGGGGCCCAGCAGAGACCCAGTACTTC | CASSLGGPAETQYF
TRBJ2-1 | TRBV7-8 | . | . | TGTGCCAGCAGCCAATATGGGACAAATTGGGACAATGAGCAGTTCTTC | CASSQYGTNWDNEQFF
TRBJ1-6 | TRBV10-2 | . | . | TGCGCCAGCAGTGTGGGCAGTGTAGCCTATAATTCACCCCTCCACTTT | CASSVGSVAYNSPLHF
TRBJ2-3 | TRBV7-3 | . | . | TGTGCCAGCAGCATTTATGCGACAGATACGCAGTATTTT | CASSIYATDTQYF
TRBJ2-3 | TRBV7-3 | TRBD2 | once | TGTGCCAGCAGCGCCCGACTAGCGGGGGTACAGTATTTT | CASSARLAGVQYF
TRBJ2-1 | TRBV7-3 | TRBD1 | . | TGTGCCAGCAGTTCCCCGGGACAGTACGAGAATGAGCAGTTCTTC | CASSSPGQYENEQFF
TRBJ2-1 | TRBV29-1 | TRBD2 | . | TGCAGCGTCCCCGGGACTACCGTTTGGGGTGAGCAGTTCTTC | CSVPGTTVWGEQFF
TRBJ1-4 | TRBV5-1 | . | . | TGCGCCAGCAGCTTGGCGGTGGCAACTAATGAAAAACTGTTTTTT | CASSLAVATNEKLFF
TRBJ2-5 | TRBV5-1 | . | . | TGCGCCAGCAGCTTGCGCAGGGCGAAAGAGACCCAGTACTTC | CASSLRRAKETQYF
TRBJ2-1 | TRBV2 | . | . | TGTGCCAGCAGTGGGGACACGAGCTCCTACAATGAGCAGTTCTTC | CASSGDTSSYNEQFF
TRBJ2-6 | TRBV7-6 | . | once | TGTGCCAGCAGCTTAGTCCGGGGAAGGGCCTCTGGGGCCAACGTCCTGACTTTC | CASSLVRGRASGANVLTF
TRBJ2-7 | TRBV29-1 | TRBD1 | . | TGCAGCGTTCAACAGGGGGCTGGTTACGAGCAGTACTTC | CSVQQGAGYEQYF
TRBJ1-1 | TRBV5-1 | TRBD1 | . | TGCGCCAGCAGCTTGGGGGGGACAGGGGACACTGAAGCTTTCTTT | CASSLGGTGDTEAFF
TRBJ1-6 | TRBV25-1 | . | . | TGTGCCAGCAGTCTACCGGGATCTAATTCACCCCTCCACTTT | CASSLPGSNSPLHF
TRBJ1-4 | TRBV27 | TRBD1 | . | TGTGCCAGCAGTCAGGGGGCGCATAATGAAAAACTGTTTTTT | CASSQGAHNEKLFF
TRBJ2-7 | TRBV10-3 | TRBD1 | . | TGTGCTACAGGGGTCCCCTACGAGCAGTACTTC | CATGVPYEQYF
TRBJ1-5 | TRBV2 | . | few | TGTGCCAGCAGTGAACGGCACGCAGGGCCCCAGCATTTT | CASSERHAGPQHF
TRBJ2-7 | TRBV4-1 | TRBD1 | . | TGCGCCAGCAGCCCAGGGGGTGGCACAGGGGTCGGCTCCTACGAGCAGTACTTC | CASSPGGGTGVGSYEQYF
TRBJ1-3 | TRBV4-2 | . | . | TGTGCCAGCAGCCAAGATCCAGGGGCGACGGGAAACACCATATATTTT | CASSQDPGATGNTIYF
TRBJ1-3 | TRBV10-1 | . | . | TGCGCCAGTCCGGAGAGCCCGGGACATCATTCTGGAAACACCATATATTTT | CASPESPGHHSGNTIYF
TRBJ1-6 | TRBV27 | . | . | TGTGCCAGCAGTTTATATAAGAGGGGGGGCCATGGGTTAAATTCACCCCTCCACTTT | CASSLYKRGGHGLNSPLHF
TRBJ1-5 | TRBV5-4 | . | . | TGTGCCGGACAAAGTGATAGCAATCAGCCCCAGCATTTT | CAGQSDSNQPQHF
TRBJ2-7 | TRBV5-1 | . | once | TGCGCCAGCAGCTTTACCAGGGGAAAGGCCTACGAGCAGTACTTC | CASSFTRGKAYEQYF
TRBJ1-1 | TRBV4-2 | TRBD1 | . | TGTGCCAGCAGCCCGGGACAGGGCTTGTACAGGTTAGCCCGGTTGACGAACACTGAAGCTTTCTTT | CASSPGQGLYRLARLTNTEAFF
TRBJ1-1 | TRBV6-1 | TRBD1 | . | TGTGCCAGCAGGCAGGGGGTATTGGACACTGAAGCTTTCTTT | CASRQGVLDTEAFF
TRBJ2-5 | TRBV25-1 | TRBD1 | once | TGTGCCAGCAGTGAATCGGGGACAGGGATTGGGGAGACCCAGTACTTC | CASSESGTGIGETQYF
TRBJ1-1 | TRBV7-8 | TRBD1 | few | TGTGCCAGCAGCCCCACAGGGGTGGTTAGGCGGAACACTGAAGCTTTCTTT | CASSPTGVVRRNTEAFF
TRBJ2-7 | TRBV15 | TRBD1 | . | TGTGCCACCAGCGCCGGACAGGGGAGCTACGAGCAGTACTTC | CATSAGQGSYEQYF
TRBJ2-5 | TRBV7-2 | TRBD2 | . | TGTGCCAGCAGCTTAGTTGGCGGGGGACAAGAGACCCAGTACTTC | CASSLVGGGQETQYF
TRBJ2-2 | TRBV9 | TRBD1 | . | TGTGCCAGCAGCGTCACAGACAGGGGGCAAATAACCGGGGAGCTGTTTTTT | CASSVTDRGQITGELFF
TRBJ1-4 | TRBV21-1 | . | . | TGTGCCAGCAGCAACCTCGACAGGGGGGAAAAACTGTTTTTT | CASSNLDRGEKLFF
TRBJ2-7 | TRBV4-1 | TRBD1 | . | TGCGCCAGCAGCCGTTCAACCGGGACAGAGTTTGCTTACGAGCAGTACTTC | CASSRSTGTEFAYEQYF
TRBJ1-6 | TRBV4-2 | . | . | TGTGCCAGCAGCCAGGACAGCAGGAATTCACCCCTCCACTTT | CASSQDSRNSPLHF
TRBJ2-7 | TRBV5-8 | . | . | TGTGCCAGCAGCTCCGGGACACCCTACGAGCAGTACTTC | CASSSGTPYEQYF
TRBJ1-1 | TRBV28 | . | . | TGTGCCAGCAGATATCAGGACAGGAACACTGAAGCTTTCTTT | CASRYQDRNTEAFF
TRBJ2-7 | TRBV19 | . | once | TGTGCCAGTAGTAAGCCCCCATCCTACGAGCAGTACTTC | CASSKPPSYEQYF
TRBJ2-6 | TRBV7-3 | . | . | TGTGCCAGCACCTTGGGGGGCTCTGGGGCCAACGTCCTGACTTTC | CASTLGGSGANVLTF
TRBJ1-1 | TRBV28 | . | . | TGTGCCAGCAGCCCCAGGGGCCGCACTGAAGCTTTCTTT | CASSPRGRTEAFF
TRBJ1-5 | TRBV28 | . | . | TGTGCCAGCAGCGAGGGAAATAGCAATCAGCCCCAGCATTTT | CASSEGNSNQPQHF
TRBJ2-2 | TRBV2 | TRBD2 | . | TGTGCCAGCAGTCTAGCGGGGGGGGACACCGGGGAGCTGTTTTTT | CASSLAGGDTGELFF
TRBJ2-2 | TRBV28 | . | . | TGTGCCAGCAGGACCCGGGATACGAACACCGGGGAGCTGTTTTTT | CASRTRDTNTGELFF
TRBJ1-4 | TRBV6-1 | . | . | TGTGCCAGCAGCGTGACAGTTATTAATGAAAAACTGTTTTTT | CASSVTVINEKLFF
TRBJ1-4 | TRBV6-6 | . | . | TGTGCCAGCAGTTTGGCAGGGTTTAATGAAAAACTGTTTTTT | CASSLAGFNEKLFF